One and the same sample provided the 10 T cell receptor beta chains below, sequenced in a study of blood T cell repertoires in COVID-19 (dated by TCRdb to 2019 to 2021). Library preparation was by the immunoSEQ multiplex PCR assay. The clones in this table, taken by TCRdb from immuneACCESS, are in-frame only. Not every clone is retained; where verified, under half of the shortfall comes from an unresolved V gene, and the cause of the rest is unknown. The sample yields around 190,000 clones; 85% were counted once. The biggest ten clones account for roughly 7.7% of the sample. Sequenced material: peripheral blood. The origin of the receptors is a woman aged 60 to 75 with acute or convalescent COVID-19.

The CDR3 coding sequence is TGTGCCAGTAGTATGTTCGGGACAGGGCAAACGGATACGCAGTATTTT. The encoded protein is CASSMFGTGQTDTQYF. The chain carries TRBV19 and TRBJ2-3, with TRBD1 identical over 9 bases. CDR1 and CDR2 from the germline V gene are LNHDA and SQIVND (reference sequence). The CDR3 is 16 residues long. V dropped 3 bases and J dropped 6; count of bases not matched to a gene: 10.

The rearrangement uses TRBV19 and TRBJ1-1, with D tentatively TRBD1 (6 bases). V was cut by 6 bases and J by 0 bases, with 11 bases left in between. The germline V gene has CDR1 LNHDA and CDR2 SQIVND (reference sequence). This CDR3 comprises 14 residues. CDR3 bases: TGTGCCAGTAGGAAGGGACAAATGAACACTGAAGCTTTCTTT. Protein: CASRKGQMNTEAFF.

The rearrangement uses TRBV25-1 and TRBJ1-1; TRBD1 matches 8 bases. V gave up 6 bases and J gave up 8 bases; unmatched junction bases: 20. This CDR3 comprises 17 residues. The germline gives CDR1 MGHDK, CDR2 SYGVNS. CDR3 in amino acids: CASSGSITGGFIHEAFF. For the CDR3, the DNA is TGTGCCAGCAGCGGGAGTATAACAGGGGGGTTTATACACGAAGCTTTCTTT.

The V call is TRBV3-1 (or the pseudogene TRBV3-2), the J call TRBJ1-1; 9 bases map to TRBD1. CDR1 is LGHDT and CDR2 is YNNKEL in the germline V gene (reference sequence). Germline trimming cut 2 bases from V and 4 bases from J; bases unmatched to any gene: 8. The CDR3 is 16 residues long. The CDR3 coding sequence is TGTGCCAGCAGCCAAAGAACAGGGGGCGCAGGCACTGAAGCTTTCTTT. It translates to CASSQRTGGAGTEAFF.

A single count supports this clone. V usage is TRBV6-5 and J usage is TRBJ1-2; D uncertain. Germline-derived CDR1 and CDR2 are MNHEY and SVGAGI. The V end lost 6 bases, the J end lost 6 bases, and 14 bases lay between the germline ends. The CDR3 is 13 residues long. The CDR3 loop reads CASSGISVNGYTF. In DNA, the CDR3 is TGTGCCAGCAGCGGGATATCTGTAAATGGCTACACCTTC.

The genes are TRBV19 and TRBJ2-2; either TRBD1 or TRBD2 may fit D (5 bases each). Per the germline V gene, CDR1 is LNHDA and CDR2 is SQIVND (reference sequence). Trimming took off 10 bases at V and 0 bases at J, with 9 bases between the two ends. This CDR3 contains 13 residues. This CDR3 is CATRGANTGELFF. The CDR3 DNA reads TGTGCCACTAGGGGAGCGAACACCGGGGAGCTGTTTTTT.

J is TRBJ2-5 and V is TRBV15; 8 bases map to TRBD2. There are 16 residues in the CDR3. J lost 3 bases, V lost 9 bases, and 15 bases had no gene match. CDR1 and CDR2 from the germline V gene are LNHNV and YYDKDF (reference sequence). The CDR3 protein is CATSRLSGGFKETQYF. For the CDR3, the DNA is TGTGCCACTTCCAGACTAAGCGGGGGATTCAAAGAGACCCAGTACTTC.

The rearrangement uses TRBV19 and TRBJ1-4, with D possibly matching TRBD1 (6 bases). V lost 5 bases and J 8 bases, leaving 21 bases between the germline ends. Germline V lookup: CDR1 LNHDA, CDR2 SQIVND (reference sequence). The CDR3 sequence is 16 residues long. CDR3 protein: CASSPLRGGGKEKLFF. The CDR3 nucleotides read TGTGCCAGTAGTCCTCTCCGAGGGGGGGGGAAGGAAAAACTGTTTTTT.

The CDR3 is CASSSRTSGLGKETQYF. The CDR3 nucleotides are TGTGCCAGCAGCTCACGGACTAGCGGGCTAGGAAAAGAGACCCAGTACTTC. The chain is built from TRBV7-2 and TRBJ2-5; TRBD2 matches at 11 bases. V lost 4 bases, J lost 3 bases, and 10 bases stayed unmatched. Per germline, CDR1 SGHTA and CDR2 FQGNSA. This CDR3 region has 17 residues.

The V and J genes are TRBV3-1 (or the pseudogene TRBV3-2) and TRBJ2-1, with 10 positions matching TRBD2. Germline values: CDR1 LGHDT, CDR2 YNNKEL (reference sequence). The trim removed 2 bases at V and 6 bases at J, leaving 10 bases unmatched. This CDR3 is built from 17 residues. The CDR3 DNA is TGTGCCAGCAGCCAATTTCTAGCGGGAGTGGGCCTCAATGAGCAGTTCTTC. It is translated as CASSQFLAGVGLNEQFF.